This entry concerns a single TCR beta chain. Clones were sequenced by immunoSEQ multiplex PCR, and TCRdb holds only the in-frame ones, with some missing. The table has approximately 25,000 clones, approximately 88% seen once. There are 16 residues in the CDR3. The germline V gene encodes CDR1 LGHNA and CDR2 YNFKEQ. V lost 3 bases and J lost 0, with 14 bases in between. The source of the sample is a study of lymphopenia after photon versus proton radiotherapy. Sequences were derived from peripheral blood, sampled from a patient treated with photon-based radiotherapy. This sequence originates from a man aged 50 to 59 with gastric cancer. J is TRBJ2-5 and V is TRBV4-2, with D possibly TRBD2 on 5 matching bases. CDR3 residues: CASSQSAPGYQETQYF. The CDR3 DNA sequence: TGTGCCAGCAGCCAGTCGGCCCCGGGATACCAAGAGACCCAGTACTTC.